The rows below give T cell receptor beta chains drawn from one sample of a study of blood T cell repertoires in COVID-19. Clones were sequenced by immunoSEQ multiplex PCR, and TCRdb holds only the in-frame ones, with some missing. Of around 97,000 clones listed, approximately 84% are singletons. The specimen was peripheral blood. The receptors originated from a human donor in a cohort sampled during active COVID-19. Both conserved end residues are part of each CDR3. The D gene is left open where the match is weak. Part of the rows lack a size; the others show once, few, many or a class for expanded clones.

d_gene	j_gene	v_gene	abundance	CDR3nt	CDR3aa
.	TRBJ1-5	TRBV9	.	TGTGCCAGCAACCCAGAGGGGGGCAATCAGCCCCAGCATTTT	CASNPEGGNQPQHF
TRBD2	TRBJ2-1	TRBV10-3	.	TGTGCCATCAGTGTCCTCGGGGGGGAACGGAATGAGCAGTTCTTC	CAISVLGGERNEQFF
.	TRBJ2-5	TRBV7-9	.	TGTGCCAGCAGCTTAAACAGCCAAAAAGAGACCCAGTACTTC	CASSLNSQKETQYF
TRBD2	TRBJ2-1	TRBV27	few	TGTGCCAGCAGTCACGCCCGGACCGGGGGGGCCAATGAGCAGTTCTTC	CASSHARTGGANEQFF
TRBD1	TRBJ1-2	TRBV7-3	.	TGTGCCAGCAGCTTCCCGAGGTCGGCACAGGGGTATGGCTACACCTTC	CASSFPRSAQGYGYTF
.	TRBJ2-5	TRBV11-1	.	TGTGCCAGCAGCTCGTATCAAGAGACCCAGTACTTC	CASSSYQETQYF
TRBD2	TRBJ2-7	TRBV2	.	TGTGCCACGGATAGCGGGGGGGCCTACGAGCAGTACTTC	CATDSGGAYEQYF
TRBD1	TRBJ1-3	TRBV5-1	.	TGCGCCAGCAGCCCGGGACAGGGGCCGGTCTCTGGAAACACCATATATTTT	CASSPGQGPVSGNTIYF
TRBD1	TRBJ2-7	TRBV19	.	TGTGCCAGTGGACAGGTCTACGAGCAGTACTTC	CASGQVYEQYF
TRBD2	TRBJ2-2	TRBV7-6	.	TGTGCCAGCAGCTTAGTAAGGACTAGCGGGGGGACGAACACCGGGGAGCTGTTTTTT	CASSLVRTSGGTNTGELFF
TRBD1	TRBJ2-2	TRBV19	.	TGTGCCAGTAGTGGGACAGGGGCTCCTGCCGGGGAGCTGTTTTTT	CASSGTGAPAGELFF
.	TRBJ2-3	TRBV27	.	TGTGCCAGCAGGAGCACCGGGTACCCAACGCAGTATTTT	CASRSTGYPTQYF
.	TRBJ2-3	TRBV18	once	TGTGCCAGCTCGGAAAGCGGTGATACGCAGTATTTT	CASSESGDTQYF
TRBD1	TRBJ1-1	TRBV5-1	.	TGCGCCAGCAGCCGAGAAACCGCGACAGGGTTGGCGAGCGTAAACACTGAAGCTTTCTTT	CASSRETATGLASVNTEAFF
.	TRBJ1-1	TRBV12-5	.	TGTGCTAGTGCCGTGAACACTGAAGCTTTCTTT	CASAVNTEAFF
.	TRBJ2-5	TRBV7-9	.	TGTGCCAGCAGCTTGGAAGGGGGAAGGCGAGAGACCCAGTACTTC	CASSLEGGRRETQYF
TRBD1	TRBJ2-2	TRBV4-3	.	TGCGCCAGCAGCCAAGAGGCCAGGGGGTTCGGGGAGCTGTTTTTT	CASSQEARGFGELFF
TRBD2	TRBJ2-3	TRBV18	.	TGTGCCAGCTCACCGGGACTAGCGGGGGAATCAGATACGCAGTATTTT	CASSPGLAGESDTQYF
.	TRBJ1-2	TRBV19	.	TGTGCCAGTAGTATCCACCCGCGCTCAAGCTATGGCTACACCTTC	CASSIHPRSSYGYTF
.	TRBJ1-5	TRBV19	.	TGTGCCAGTACCCCACAGGAGGGGCAGCCCCAGCATTTT	CASTPQEGQPQHF
TRBD1	TRBJ1-1	TRBV18	.	TGTGCCAGCTCAAACCAGGGGGTTCAGAACACTGAAGCTTTCTTT	CASSNQGVQNTEAFF
TRBD1	TRBJ1-2	TRBV2	.	TGTGCCAGCAATTTACAGGGGGTGAACTATGGCTACACCTTC	CASNLQGVNYGYTF
.	TRBJ1-3	TRBV5-1	once	TGCGCCAGCAGCAAGGGGATGTACCCTGACAACTCTGGAAACACCATATATTTT	CASSKGMYPDNSGNTIYF
.	TRBJ2-7	TRBV25-1	.	TGTGCCAGCAGTGAATGGACTGATTACGAGCAGTACTTC	CASSEWTDYEQYF
.	TRBJ2-5	TRBV7-2	.	TGTGCCAGCAGCTCACGGGGGACCCAGTACTTC	CASSSRGTQYF
.	TRBJ2-7	TRBV7-9	few	TGTGCCAGCAGCATCGCTGGCCGGGATAACGAGCAGTACTTC	CASSIAGRDNEQYF
TRBD2	TRBJ2-3	TRBV2	.	TGTGCCAGCAGTGAACGGGAAAGCGGGGGGGTTCATACGCAGTATTTT	CASSERESGGVHTQYF
.	TRBJ2-3	TRBV5-1	.	TGCGCCAGCAGCTTGCTTACAGGGCCAGATACGCAGTATTTT	CASSLLTGPDTQYF
TRBD1	TRBJ2-1	TRBV7-6	.	TGTGCCAGCAGCCTGACAGGGGAGCGTTCCGGTGAGCAGTTCTTC	CASSLTGERSGEQFF
.	TRBJ2-2	TRBV7-6	.	TGTGCCACGAAAGGACAAGCAGTTAACACCGGGGAGCTGTTTTTT	CATKGQAVNTGELFF
TRBD2	TRBJ2-7	TRBV7-2	.	TGTGCCAGCAGCTTGGACCGGGGGGACGAGCAGTACTTC	CASSLDRGDEQYF
.	TRBJ2-1	TRBV7-3	.	TGTGCCAGCAGCGCTCGCCTCGATCCGAGGGAGCAGTTCTTC	CASSARLDPREQFF
TRBD1	TRBJ2-7	TRBV3-1/TRBV3-2	.	TGTGCCAGCAGCCCTAATGACAGGGGGGGTCCCTACGAGCAGTACTTC	CASSPNDRGGPYEQYF
.	TRBJ2-5	TRBV18	.	TGTGCCAGCTCACCACCCGGTTTACCCGAAGAGACCCAGTACTTC	CASSPPGLPEETQYF
TRBD1	TRBJ1-1	TRBV23-1	.	TGCGCCAGCAGTCAAGGGTGGCAGGGGGGCCTAATGAACACTGAAGCTTTCTTT	CASSQGWQGGLMNTEAFF
TRBD1	TRBJ1-4	TRBV5-1	.	TGCGCCAGCAGTACTCGGGCTAGGGGGCCTAATGAAAAACTGTTTTTT	CASSTRARGPNEKLFF
TRBD1	TRBJ1-2	TRBV30	.	TGTGCCTGGAGTGGCCACAGGGGGAGGTATGGCTACACCTTC	CAWSGHRGRYGYTF
.	TRBJ1-2	TRBV19	.	TGTGCCAGTAGTATAGGGGAAAGGGGGAGAGGAGGCTACACCTTC	CASSIGERGRGGYTF
TRBD1	TRBJ1-2	TRBV10-3	.	TGTGCCACGCAACTTAGGGACAGAAACTATGGCTACACCTTC	CATQLRDRNYGYTF
TRBD2	TRBJ2-1	TRBV7-9	.	TGTGCCAGCAGCCCAGGACTAGCGGGTGCAGGCGAGCAGTTCTTC	CASSPGLAGAGEQFF
.	TRBJ2-1	TRBV2	.	TGTGCCAGCAGTGAACCAGGGAGGAATGAGCAGTTCTTC	CASSEPGRNEQFF
TRBD2	TRBJ2-4	TRBV11-2	.	TGTGCCAGCAGCTTCATAGCGGGGGGCACGTACATTCAGTACTTC	CASSFIAGGTYIQYF
TRBD2	TRBJ2-3	TRBV7-9	.	TGTGCCAGCAGCCCTCGCCCGGGGAGGGGAGCAGATACGCAGTATTTT	CASSPRPGRGADTQYF
TRBD1	TRBJ2-1	TRBV2	.	TGTGCCAGCACAGGGTGGACAGGGGAATCTGAGCAGTTCTTC	CASTGWTGESEQFF
TRBD1	TRBJ2-6	TRBV7-9	.	TGTGCCAGCATCCCGGGACAGGGGTCTGGGGCCAACGTCCTGACTTTC	CASIPGQGSGANVLTF
TRBD1	TRBJ2-5	TRBV5-8	.	TGTGCCAGCAGCTTGGGACAGGGGGCCGGAGGAGAGACCCAGTACTTC	CASSLGQGAGGETQYF
.	TRBJ2-7	TRBV7-6	once	TGTGCCAGCAGCCCCCAGGGCCTTTTTGAGCAGTACTTC	CASSPQGLFEQYF
.	TRBJ2-5	TRBV5-1	.	TGCGCCAGCAGCTTGGTACAGGGGGGGGACGAGACCCAGTACTTC	CASSLVQGGDETQYF
.	TRBJ2-1	TRBV5-8	.	TGTGCCAGCAGTTGGGGGCCTGCCTACAATGAGCAGTTCTTC	CASSWGPAYNEQFF
TRBD2	TRBJ2-2	TRBV7-2	.	TGTGCCAGCAGATCTCAACCGACTAGCGGGGGGGAAGGCACCGGGGAGCTGTTTTTT	CASRSQPTSGGEGTGELFF
.	TRBJ1-5	TRBV2	.	TGTGCCAGCAGTGAAGTAGGATGGGACAACAATCAGCCCCAGCATTTT	CASSEVGWDNNQPQHF
.	TRBJ2-7	TRBV7-2	.	TGTGCCAGCAGCTCCTACGACAGGTCCTACGAGCAGTACTTC	CASSSYDRSYEQYF
.	TRBJ2-6	TRBV27	.	TGTGCCAGCAGTCTAACAGGGACTGGGGCCAACGTCCTGACTTTC	CASSLTGTGANVLTF